These T cell receptor beta chains were read from a single sample in a study of shared clonotypes between healthy human individuals. Method: immunoSEQ multiplex PCR; TCRdb's copy keeps in-frame clones and lacks some. The table includes 450,000 to 650,000 clones, roughly four fifths detected once. The sample consisted of PBMCs. The receptors derive from a woman in her thirties or forties in good health. Some clones in this sample may be carry-over from other donors' samples. The CDR3 runs from the conserved cysteine through the conserved F or W. A D gene is named only where the DNA matches it firmly. Not every row has a clone size; where given, it reads once, few, many or a size class.

d_call	v_call	j_call	clone_size	cdr3_nt	cdr3_aa
TRBD2	TRBV7-2	TRBJ2-7	.	TGTGCCAGCAGCTCAAGCGGGATCTTCTCCTACGAGCAGTACTTC	CASSSSGIFSYEQYF
.	TRBV13	TRBJ2-1	.	TGTGCCAGCAGCTTAGGGACAGATTACAATGAGCAGTTCTTC	CASSLGTDYNEQFF
.	TRBV7-7	TRBJ1-1	.	TGTGCTAGCAGCTTACATTTGCAGGCTGAAGCTTTCTTT	CASSLHLQAEAFF
.	TRBV28	TRBJ2-1	.	TGTGCCAGCAGTTTACCGTCGTCCCTCCCCCGGACAGAGGGCAATGAGCAGTTCTTC	CASSLPSSLPRTEGNEQFF
.	TRBV29-1	TRBJ2-1	.	TGCAGCGTCCCGGGGGAACGTCGCTTCAATGAGCAGTTCTTC	CSVPGERRFNEQFF
.	TRBV7-2	TRBJ2-1	.	TGTGCCAGCAGCTTACATCGTCCTGGTGGCAGGAACGGTGAGCAGTTCTTC	CASSLHRPGGRNGEQFF
TRBD2	TRBV5-4	TRBJ2-1	.	TGTGCCAGCAGCTTGTGGGGACTAGCGGACAATGAGCAGTTCTTC	CASSLWGLADNEQFF
.	TRBV10-1	TRBJ1-2	many	TGCGCCAGCAGTGAGAAAGACCGGGACTTCGATGGCTACACCTTC	CASSEKDRDFDGYTF
TRBD1	TRBV5-4	TRBJ1-2	.	TGTGCCAGCAGCTTGGTGACAGGGACAGGGGATGGCTACACCTTC	CASSLVTGTGDGYTF
.	TRBV28	TRBJ1-3	.	TGTGCCAGCAGAGACAGAGCTGGAAACACCATATATTTT	CASRDRAGNTIYF
TRBD1	TRBV7-2	TRBJ2-1	.	TGTGCCAGCAGCTTATCGCAGGGGGTTTACAATGAGCAGTTCTTC	CASSLSQGVYNEQFF
.	TRBV4-2	TRBJ2-1	.	TGTGCCAGCAGCCAGGAGGACAGCAATGAGCAGTTCTTC	CASSQEDSNEQFF
TRBD1	TRBV4-1	TRBJ1-1	.	TGCGCCAGCAGCCCAACCTTTACCTACCGACAGGGCACTTACACTGAAGCTTTCTTT	CASSPTFTYRQGTYTEAFF
TRBD1	TRBV6-1	TRBJ2-3	.	TGTGCCAGCAGTGAGGACAGGTTTCATGCCGATACGCAGTATTTT	CASSEDRFHADTQYF
.	TRBV7-8	TRBJ2-7	few	TGTGCCAGCAGCCCCTGGACAGTCGTGACCGCCTTATCCTACGAGCAGTACTTC	CASSPWTVVTALSYEQYF
.	TRBV15	TRBJ2-3	.	TGTGCCACCAGCAGAGGTGGGAGTGTGTCAGATACGCAGTATTTT	CATSRGGSVSDTQYF
TRBD1	TRBV4-1	TRBJ1-4	.	TGCGCCAGCAGCCGGGTACTACAGGGGCGTAATGAAAAACTGTTTTTT	CASSRVLQGRNEKLFF
.	TRBV5-1	TRBJ1-2	.	TGCGCCAGCAGCGTCGGGACATCTAACTATGGCTACACCTTC	CASSVGTSNYGYTF
TRBD1	TRBV5-1	TRBJ2-1	.	TGCGCCAGCAGCATTGGGACAGCTAGCTCCTACAATGAGCAGTTCTTC	CASSIGTASSYNEQFF
TRBD1	TRBV7-9	TRBJ2-7	.	TGTGCCAGCAGCTTAGCCGAGACAGGGATACGGTACGAGCAGTACTTC	CASSLAETGIRYEQYF
.	TRBV28	TRBJ1-3	once	TGTGCCAGCAGTTCAAGGGGGAATTCTGGAAACACCATATATTTT	CASSSRGNSGNTIYF
.	TRBV11-1	TRBJ2-5	.	TGTGCCAGCAGCTCCAGGATACAAGAGACCCAGTACTTC	CASSSRIQETQYF
TRBD2	TRBV11-3	TRBJ2-7	.	TGTGCCAGCAGCTTAGTTTTAGCGGGAGCTCGCGAGCAGTACTTC	CASSLVLAGAREQYF
TRBD2	TRBV2	TRBJ2-5	.	TGTGCCAGCAGGAACCTAGCGGGTTCCCAAGAGACCCAGTACTTC	CASRNLAGSQETQYF
TRBD2	TRBV6-1	TRBJ2-7	many	TGTGCCAGCAGTGAAGGACTAGCGGGATCCTACGAGCAGTACTTC	CASSEGLAGSYEQYF
TRBD1	TRBV19	TRBJ1-2	.	TGTGCCAGTAGTCACCGGGACAGGGATTATGGCTACACCTTC	CASSHRDRDYGYTF
TRBD2	TRBV7-9	TRBJ2-1	.	TGTGCCAGCAGCCTCCATAGCGGGAGGGTCTACAATGAGCAGTTCTTC	CASSLHSGRVYNEQFF
.	TRBV15	TRBJ1-4	.	TGTGCCACCAGCAGAGCAAAGACATCTAATGAAAAACTGTTTTTT	CATSRAKTSNEKLFF
TRBD2	TRBV6-5	TRBJ2-3	.	TGTGCCAGCAGTTTCGGACTAGCGGGGGGCACAGATACGCAGTATTTT	CASSFGLAGGTDTQYF
.	TRBV7-2	TRBJ2-1	.	TGTGCCAGCAGCCTCCTAAACAATGAGCAGTTCTTC	CASSLLNNEQFF
.	TRBV11-3	TRBJ2-2	few	TGTGCCAGCAGCCGGGAGACTCTGAACACCGGGGAGCTGTTTTTT	CASSRETLNTGELFF
.	TRBV5-8	TRBJ2-5	.	TGTGCCAGCAGCGACTACAGTTTGACGGGTGGTGGAGAGACCCAGTACTTC	CASSDYSLTGGGETQYF
.	TRBV11-2	TRBJ1-1	.	TGTGCCAGCAGCTTAGATCCGGCATACACTGAAGCTTTCTTT	CASSLDPAYTEAFF
TRBD1	TRBV5-1	TRBJ1-1	.	TGCGCCAGCAGCCTTACAGGGGGAAGGACTGAAGCTTTCTTT	CASSLTGGRTEAFF
.	TRBV7-8	TRBJ2-7	many	TGTGCCAGCAGCTTAGGTCGCCGGGTCTCCTACGAGCAGTACTTC	CASSLGRRVSYEQYF
TRBD1	TRBV18	TRBJ1-1	.	TGTGCCAGCTCACATACGGGACAGATGAACACTGAAGCTTTCTTT	CASSHTGQMNTEAFF
.	TRBV4-1	TRBJ2-4	once	TGCGCCAGCAGCCAAGTTGGGACTGTAGCCAAAAACATTCAGTACTTC	CASSQVGTVAKNIQYF
.	TRBV9	TRBJ1-2	few	TGTGCCAGCAGCCCCGGGGGGCAGGGGAACTATGGCTACACCTTC	CASSPGGQGNYGYTF
.	TRBV28	TRBJ1-1	.	TGTGCCAGCAGTTTATCCGGGGGCACTGAAGCTTTCTTT	CASSLSGGTEAFF
.	TRBV6-1	TRBJ1-1	.	TGTGCCAGCAGTGAGTCAGCCGTCAGGCCCGCTTTCTTT	CASSESAVRPAFF
.	TRBV30	TRBJ2-5	.	TGTGCCTGGGGCAGACAAATCCAAGAGACCCAGTACTTC	CAWGRQIQETQYF